This TCR beta chain was obtained from a study of technical replicates of blood from a few donors. The CDR3 contains 15 residues. Trimming shortened V by 3 bases and J by 2 bases, and 14 bases separated the two germline ends. The germline gives CDR1 MGHRA, CDR2 YSYEKL. Clones were read by immunoSEQ multiplex PCR, and TCRdb kept only the in-frame ones, dropping some. The sample shows tens of thousands of clones, approximately 98% of them seen only once. The sequenced material came from T cells isolated from PBMCs. The genes are TRBV4-1 and TRBJ2-7; D unclear. The receptor comes from a human donor in good health. DNA for the CDR3: TGCGCCAGCAGCCATACCCAGGCGAGTGCCTACGAGCAGTACTTC. It specifies CASSHTQASAYEQYF.